The following is a T cell receptor beta chain sequence with its context. Its antigen is currently unknown. This sample was included in a study of immune evolution from preneoplasia to lung adenocarcinoma. Trimming stripped 5 bases from V and 0 bases from J, with 13 bases between. There are 15 residues in the CDR3. Per germline, CDR1 KGHSH and CDR2 LQKENI. Produced via immunoSEQ multiplex PCR; TCRdb's table is partial and in-frame only. Counted here are over 11,000 clones, 80% occurring once; the ten biggest clones make up just under 5%. Macro-dissection enriched premalignant or tumor cells before nucleic acid extraction. The study, taken as a whole, reports: KRAS-mutant nodules had the highest T cell clonality. Top clone share appeared to fall from AAH through AIS, MIA, adenocarcinoma. Later-stage lesions seemingly showed higher T cell density and diversity than normal lung.

This TCR came from a person between 65 and 79 years old with lung adenocarcinoma. The chain carries TRBV18 and TRBJ1-2; tentative D call: TRBD1 (6 bases). Sequenced input: FFPE minimally invasive lung adenocarcinoma tissue. This CDR3 reads CASSATGPSNYGYTF. The CDR3 region has the DNA TGTGCCAGCTCAGCTACAGGGCCCTCTAACTATGGCTACACCTTC.